The 5 T cell receptor beta chains listed next were all sequenced from one sample in a study of OX40 agonist ivuxolimab in advanced cancers. Some clones are missing from TCRdb's copy, which holds only in-frame ones; the method was immunoSEQ multiplex PCR. The data hold about 110,000 clones, with roughly nine tenths observed a single time. The specimen was CD4+ or CD8+ T cells sorted from blood, collected in a trial of the OX40 agonist ivuxolimab. These receptors were obtained from an adult with an advanced solid tumor such as melanoma, head and neck, liver or kidney cancer.

The genes are TRBV19 and TRBJ2-7; 10 bases match TRBD1. V shed 1 base and J 3 bases; nucleotides not matched to a gene: 12. The CDR3 contains 18 residues. The germline CDR1 and CDR2 sequences are LNHDA and SQIVND (reference sequence). This chain's CDR3 is CASSIGGGGGQGRYEQYF. For the CDR3, the DNA is TGTGCCAGTAGTATAGGAGGAGGTGGGGGACAGGGGCGCTACGAGCAGTACTTC.

The chain links TRBV5-6 to TRBJ2-3; D might be TRBD2 (5 bases). The CDR3 extends over 14 amino acids. Germline values: CDR1 SGHDT, CDR2 YYEEEE. The V and J ends lost 2 bases and 2 bases respectively, with 9 bases between them. DNA for the CDR3: TGTGCCAGCAGCTTTCTGGGAGACACAGATACGCAGTATTTT. Its translation is CASSFLGDTDTQYF. Based on the CDR3 plus reference TRBV5-6 and TRBJ2-3, the full variable domain is DAGVTQSPTHLIKTRGQQVTLRCSPKSGHDTVSWYQQALGQGPQFIFQYYEEEERQRGNFPDRFSGHQFPNYSSELNVNALLLGDSALYLCASSFLGDTDTQYFGPGTRLTVL.

This chain's CDR3 is CASSVGPSPYEQYF. As DNA, the CDR3 is TGTGCCAGCAGCGTAGGGCCTAGCCCCTACGAGCAGTACTTC. This rearrangement joins TRBV9 to TRBJ2-7, with D perhaps TRBD2 (5 bases). From germline, CDR1 is SGDLS and CDR2 YYNGEE. Trimming stripped 0 bases from V and 2 bases from J, with 9 bases between. CDR3 length: 14 residues.

The chain recombines TRBV30 with TRBJ1-5, with TRBD1 as a possible D gene (6 bases). The CDR3 length is 13 residues. The V and J ends lost 3 bases and 7 bases respectively, with 13 bases between them. Germline V gives CDR1 GTSNPN, CDR2 SVGIG (reference sequence). This CDR3 is CAWSGRGGQPQHF. CDR3 sequence (DNA): TGTGCCTGGAGCGGGAGGGGGGGCCAGCCCCAGCATTTT.

The chain uses TRBV28 and TRBJ2-1; TRBD2 agrees at 12 bases. The trim removed 4 bases at V and 3 bases at J, leaving 1 base unmatched. Germline V gene sequence: CDR1 MDHEN, CDR2 SYDVKM. This CDR3 is built from 15 residues. CDR3 region: CASSSGLAGYNEQFF. The DNA of the CDR3 is TGTGCCAGCAGTTCGGGACTAGCGGGCTACAATGAGCAGTTCTTC.